This T cell receptor beta chain appears in the sequencing data of a study of T cell repertoires in cytomegalovirus infection (dated by TCRdb to between 2018 and 2021). About the study as a whole: The HLA type of each donor mattered for the analysis, because public TCR beta signatures pointed to carriage of CMV infection along with the matching HLA type. The research as a whole found: The ex vivo response was dominated by HLA-C-restricted CMV-specific TCR beta clonotypes, and the single most frequent clonotype in two of eight donors was supplied by these HLA-C-restricted clonotypes. Carriers of CMV infection plus the relevant HLA type were discriminated by the cumulative frequency of public TCR beta family members in the study cohort and in an independent roughly 400-donor cohort.

This clonotype has ten or more counts. No cognate antigen has been identified for it. Base qualities were left out, and no much larger clone turns up one base away. Instrument used: Illumina HiSeq 1500. TCRdb cleaned the public reads at Q25 with fastp, built clones with MiXCR and kept in-frame beta chains. Each record represents a unique CDR3 protein, reported with the most common genes and DNA among its rows. This sample comprises about 80,000 distinct CDR3 sequences, around 3.5% of them detected only once. The top ten clonotypes cover 4% to 5.5% of the sample. This TCR came from a human donor in good health (CMV status not recorded). Some clones in this sample may be carry-over from other donors' samples. What was sequenced was PBMCs.

The nucleotide sequence reads as follows: TGTGCCAGCAGCCCAGGGGGGGGCTCCGGGGAGCTGTTTTTT. It is translated as CASSPGGGSGELFF. The chain is made from TRBV7-2 and TRBJ2-2; the D gene is possibly TRBD1 or TRBD2, with 7 bases matching each. The CDR3, cysteine through phenylalanine, is 14 amino acids long. CDR3 DNA is the only sequence kept; it has 42 bases, read in frame from the first base. The germline ends are 13 bases apart after V is trimmed by 5 bases and J by 6 bases. For CDR1 and CDR2, the germline V gene lists SGHTA and FQGNSA.